This passage covers 18 T cell receptor beta chains from one sample sequenced in a study of blood T cells in healthy people across ages (dated by TCRdb to between 2015 and 2017). The library was made by 5' RACE. Sequencer: Illumina HiSeq 2500. A second about 7 to 12 cycle PCR used a sample-barcoded 5' primer and a J-beta primer mix. In-frame beta chains were kept once TCRdb had trimmed the public reads at Q25 with fastp and called clones with MiXCR. Identical CDR3 protein sequences are pooled into one entry, listed with their most common genes and DNA. Here the sample has roughly 900,000 distinct CDR3 sequences; roughly 26% occur a single time. In total, the top ten clones hold around 15% of the sample. The sequenced sample consisted of blood. The receptors were gathered from a woman aged 80 or over in good health.

As concerns this clonotype: With a much larger clone just one base away, this may be a read error. V and J are TRBV7-2 and TRBJ2-5; weak D call: TRBD1 (6 bases). This CDR3 region has 15 residues. The germline V gene encodes CDR1 SGHTA and CDR2 FQGNSA. CDR3 DNA: TGTGCCAGCAGAACCCAGGGGATCCCCCAAGAGGCCCAGTACTTC. Protein sequence: CASRTQGIPQEAQYF.

This clonotype was picked up one time. The chain uses TRBV10-2 and TRBJ2-1, with D perhaps matching TRBD1 or TRBD2 (5 bases each). V gave up 3 bases and J gave up 10 bases, with 22 bases separating them. The CDR3 has 16 residues. Germline lookup yields CDR1 WSHSY and CDR2 SAAADI. The CDR3 sequence: CASSDHRGPQPREQFF. Written as DNA, the CDR3 is TGCGCCAGCAGTGATCACCGGGGACCCCAGCCCCGGGAGCAGTTCTTC.

This clonotype turned up a few times. Germline and junction disagree at one end, which may indicate a read error. This chain uses TRBV7-9 with TRBJ2-7; no firm D call. The germline CDR1 and CDR2 sequences are SEHNR and FQNEAQ (reference sequence). CDR3 length equals 11 residues. Here the CDR3 DNA reads TGTGCCAGCGGCTTAGTTTCCGAGCAGTACTTC. Protein sequence: CASGLVSEQYF.

As to this clonotype: A much larger clone lies a single base off, so this may be a read error. This chain joins TRBV12-3 or TRBV12-4 and TRBJ2-3, with 8 bases matching TRBD2. The CDR3 consists of 14 residues. CDR3 in amino acids: CASRHREGADAQYF. The CDR3, as DNA: TGTGCCAGCAGGCATCGGGAGGGCGCAGATGCGCAGTATTTT.

This clonotype was found a few times. The CDR3 sequence is CASIPGPPRPETQYF. Written as DNA, the CDR3 is TGTGCCAGCATCCCGGGACCCCCCAGGCCGGAGACCCAGTACTTC. The chain is built from TRBV6-1 and TRBJ2-5; D may match TRBD1 or TRBD2 (5 bases each). CDR3 length equals 15 residues. Germline V gives CDR1 MNHNS, CDR2 SASEGT. V gave up 7 bases and J gave up 5 bases, with 20 bases separating them.

This clonotype was detected ten times or more. The chain couples TRBV7-2 to TRBJ2-3, with TRBD2 identical over 11 bases. The junction had 9 bases not matched to a gene; V was cut back by 0 bases and J by 4 bases. CDR1 is SGHTA and CDR2 is FQGNSA in the germline V gene. The CDR3 length is 18 residues. The CDR3 sequence: CASSLASASGGPADTQYF. The CDR3 region has the DNA TGTGCCAGCAGCTTAGCGTCGGCTAGCGGGGGGCCGGCAGATACGCAGTATTTT.

This clonotype was picked up a small number of times. The CDR3 coding sequence is TGCAGTGCTAGAAAGACCCCGGGTGGGGATAACACTGAAGCTTTCTTT. This sequence encodes CSARKTPGGDNTEAFF. The chain employs TRBV20-1 and TRBJ1-1, with D unresolved. The length of the CDR3 is 16 residues. Germline-derived CDR1 and CDR2 are DFQATT and SNEGSKA (reference sequence). V lost 2 bases, J lost 2 bases, and 18 bases lay in between.

This clonotype was picked up many times. The J gene is TRBJ1-2, the V gene TRBV10-3; D is unresolved. The germline CDR1 and CDR2 sequences are ENHRY and SYGVKD. V was shortened by 3 bases and J by 6 bases, with 8 bases between the two germline ends. The CDR3 runs 12 residues. This CDR3 reads CAISDIGNGYTF. DNA for the CDR3: TGTGCCATCAGTGATATTGGCAATGGCTACACCTTC.

There are many counts of this clonotype. This chain links TRBV7-9 with TRBJ2-1; TRBD2 is a possible D gene (7 bases). The CDR3 consists of 14 residues. The V gene lost 7 bases and the J gene lost 4 bases, with 14 bases spanning the gap. CDR1 and CDR2 (germline): SEHNR, FQNEAQ (reference sequence). CDR3 DNA sequence: TGTGCCAGCAACAGGGCGGGGGTATACAATGAGCAGTTCTTC. Protein: CASNRAGVYNEQFF.

This clonotype was seen only once. The chain is built from TRBV4-3 and TRBJ1-1; D may be TRBD1 (5 bases). V was shortened by 3 bases and J by 1 base, with 12 bases between the two germline ends. CDR1 LGHNA and CDR2 YSLEER come from the germline V gene. The CDR3 covers 15 residues. This chain's CDR3 is CASSQGQSQNTEAFF. The CDR3 region has the DNA TGCGCCAGCAGCCAGGGGCAGAGTCAGAACACTGAAGCTTTCTTT.

The rearrangement uses TRBV7-6 and TRBJ2-2; D gene unclear. The ends were cut back, 4 bases at V and 4 bases at J, with 10 bases in the middle. From germline, CDR1 is SGHVS and CDR2 FNYEAQ. This CDR3 region has 14 residues. CDR3 sequence: CASSSAFFTGELFF. The CDR3 coding sequence is TGTGCCAGCAGCTCAGCATTTTTCACCGGGGAGCTGTTTTTT.

In this sample, this clonotype turned up many times. CDR3 sequence (DNA): TGTGCCAGCAGCCAAGAAGGGGGGGTAGCCAAAAACATTCAGTACTTC. Translated: CASSQEGGVAKNIQYF. J is TRBJ2-4 and V is TRBV14; D perhaps matches TRBD2 (7 bases). V lost 0 bases and J 0 bases, leaving 9 bases between the germline ends. This CDR3 is 16 amino acids long. Germline V gene data show CDR1 as SGHDN and CDR2 as FVKESK. Full variable domain (remainder filled in from reference TRBV14 and TRBJ2-4): EAGVTQFPSHSVIEKGQTVTLRCDPISGHDNLYWYRRVMGKEIKFLLHFVKESKQDESGMPNNRFLAERTGGTYSTLKVQPAELEDSGVYFCASSQEGGVAKNIQYFGAGTRLSVL.

This clonotype was counted many times. J is TRBJ2-5 and V is TRBV5-1; TRBD2 aligns across 11 bases. CDR3 size: 16 residues. Trimming took 0 bases from V and 5 from J; bases not matched to a gene: 6. Germline CDR1 reads SGHRS; CDR2 reads YFSETQ. The CDR3 is CASSLAAWTSGETQYF. The CDR3 bases are TGCGCCAGCAGCTTGGCCGCGTGGACTAGCGGGGAGACCCAGTACTTC.

The table lists this clonotype with a few counts. This sequence joins TRBV10-3 and TRBJ1-6, with TRBD1 matching 8 bases. The trim removed 2 bases at V and 10 bases at J, leaving 10 bases unmatched. The CDR3 extends over 16 amino acids. Germline-derived CDR1 and CDR2 are ENHRY and SYGVKD. The CDR3 sequence: CAISEGPTGATSPLHF. As DNA, the CDR3 is TGTGCCATCAGTGAGGGGCCGACAGGGGCTACGTCACCCCTCCACTTT.

The chain employs TRBV20-1 and TRBJ1-5; weak D call: TRBD1 (5 bases). Germline values: CDR1 DFQATT, CDR2 SNEGSKA (reference sequence). The CDR3 is 15 amino acids. V lost 6 bases and J lost 1, with 16 bases in between. This CDR3 is CSARPGEGSNQPQHF. CDR3 DNA: TGCAGTGCCCGGCCGGGGGAAGGAAGCAATCAGCCCCAGCATTTT.

About this clonotype itself: The junction differs from germline at one of its ends, possibly a read error. V usage is TRBV7-2 and J usage is TRBJ1-2; unclear D gene. CDR1 SGHTA and CDR2 FQGNSA come from the germline V gene. There are 13 residues in the CDR3. The CDR3 sequence: CASSPPANYGNTF. The CDR3 region has the DNA TGTGCCAGCAGCCCGCCGGCTAACTATGGCAACACCTTC.

This clonotype was seen many times. This chain uses TRBV12-3 or TRBV12-4 with TRBJ1-5; D unclear. This CDR3 is 14 amino acids long. The V gene lost 7 bases and the J gene lost 0 bases, with 10 bases spanning the gap. CDR3: CASTGLASNQPQHF. CDR3 DNA: TGTGCCAGCACCGGGTTGGCTAGCAATCAGCCCCAGCATTTT.

The rearrangement uses TRBV20-1 and TRBJ2-3, with no clear D. With 0 bases removed from V and 1 base from J, the gap between germline ends came to 8 bases. Germline values: CDR1 DFQATT, CDR2 SNEGSKA (reference sequence). The CDR3 consists of 14 residues. The CDR3 loop is CSAREPWGTDTQYF. The DNA of the CDR3 is TGCAGTGCTAGAGAACCCTGGGGCACAGATACGCAGTATTTT.